This TCR beta chain was identified during a study of blood T cells in healthy people across ages. Isolating PBMCs gave at least 6 million of these cells per sample. The study's findings and limits: It was held that diversity estimates obtained from one million T cells represented underestimates. Per million T cells, TCR beta diversity dropped about linearly as age rose.

A second PCR, run for 7 to 11 cycles, used a sample-barcoded 5' primer plus a J-beta primer mix. TCRdb re-analysed the 5' RACE reads in MiXCR, keeping a single row per CDR3 protein. The sample lists over 500,000 distinct CDR3 sequences, over 40% occurring once. With respect to this clonotype: Antigen unknown.

Looked up from germline, CDR1 is MNHEY and CDR2 is SVGEGT. Trimming removed 6 bases from V and 3 bases from J, with 24 bases in between. The CDR3 covers 17 residues. The receptor was isolated from a woman aged 80 or over in good health. The rearrangement uses TRBV6-2 or TRBV6-3 and TRBJ2-7; the D gene is possibly TRBD2 (5 bases). Sequenced material: blood. The CDR3 DNA reads as TGTGCCAGCAGCCCCCTATTCGGCGGAGGTCAAGACTACGAGCAGTACTTC. Translating it yields CASSPLFGGGQDYEQYF.